Shown below are 10 T cell receptor beta chains from a single sample sequenced in a study of cytomegalovirus exposure and HLA in healthy donors. The PCR contained 60 Vbeta and 13 Jbeta primers. The protocol was immunoSEQ multiplex PCR, while the TCRdb copy is restricted to in-frame clones and leaves out a portion. This sample carries about 180,000 clones, around four fifths of them seen once, and the ten largest clones take about 1.3%. Sequenced: PBMCs. The receptor source for this set is a man aged 25-40 years in good health and CMV-seronegative.

The gene calls are TRBV7-2 and TRBJ2-1, with 8 bases identical to TRBD2. V lost 3 bases and J lost 4; bases outside the gene matches: 8. The germline V gene encodes CDR1 SGHTA and CDR2 FQGNSA. This CDR3 region has 16 residues. The DNA for the CDR3 is TGTGCCAGCAGCTTTATCAGCGGGAGCACTTACAATGAGCAGTTCTTC. This encodes CASSFISGSTYNEQFF.

This sequence joins TRBV5-1 and TRBJ2-3, with TRBD2 matching over 9 bases. The V gene end was trimmed by 2 bases and the J gene end by 5 bases; junction bases not matched to a gene: 9. CDR1 is SGHRS, CDR2 YFSETQ, per germline. The length of the CDR3 is 16 residues. CDR3 sequence reads: CASSLTAGGQGDTQYF. CDR3 coding DNA: TGCGCCAGCAGCTTAACCGCGGGAGGGCAGGGAGATACGCAGTATTTT.

This chain uses TRBV5-1 with TRBJ2-7; 9 positions agree with TRBD2. Germline V lookup: CDR1 SGHRS, CDR2 YFSETQ. There are 15 residues in the CDR3. Trimming took 0 bases from V and 6 from J; bases not matched to a gene: 7. The CDR3 sequence: CASSLEAGGPREQYF. The CDR3 DNA reads TGCGCCAGCAGCTTGGAGGCGGGGGGGCCTCGCGAGCAGTACTTC.

This chain uses TRBV5-1 with TRBJ2-3, with D possibly TRBD1 on 6 matching bases. The CDR3 contains 17 residues. The germline CDR1 and CDR2 sequences are SGHRS and YFSETQ. Trimming removed 3 bases at V and 6 bases at J, with 23 bases between. The CDR3 DNA is TGCGCCAGCAGCTATGGACAGAAACTGGGGAGTAGGGATACGCAGTATTTT. It is translated as CASSYGQKLGSRDTQYF.

The chain has TRBV10-3 and TRBJ2-7; D unclear. Trimming removed 5 bases from V and 0 bases from J, with 5 bases in between. The germline gives CDR1 ENHRY, CDR2 SYGVKD. The CDR3 has 12 amino acids. Here the CDR3 DNA reads TGTGCCATCAGTCCTAACTCCTACGAGCAGTACTTC. It yields the protein CAISPNSYEQYF.

The chain joins TRBV4-1 to TRBJ2-5; 8 bases are shared with TRBD2. Trimming removed 0 bases from V and 5 bases from J; junction bases left unmatched: 14. This CDR3 spans 18 amino acids. The germline V gene has CDR1 MGHRA and CDR2 YSYEKL. Here the CDR3 reads CASSQELAGGTSGETQYF. DNA of the CDR3: TGCGCCAGCAGCCAAGAACTCGCGGGGGGCACCTCGGGGGAGACCCAGTACTTC.

This chain uses TRBV7-9 with TRBJ2-3; 8 nucleotides align to TRBD1. The CDR3 loop spans 16 amino acids. Losses at the gene ends were 4 bases for V and 0 bases for J; bases not matched to a gene: 6. The germline V gene has CDR1 SEHNR and CDR2 FQNEAQ (reference sequence). Here the CDR3 DNA reads TGTGCCAGCAGCTCCTCAAGGACAGGGAGCACAGATACGCAGTATTTT. This sequence encodes CASSSSRTGSTDTQYF.

This chain links TRBV7-2 with TRBJ2-1; possible D gene TRBD2, 5 bases. This CDR3 is built from 13 residues. The V end was cut by 4 bases, the J end by 15 bases, with 19 bases between. The germline gives CDR1 SGHTA, CDR2 FQGNSA. The CDR3 DNA sequence: TGTGCCAGCAGCTCCCGGAGGCCCCGGGTACCGTTCTTC. The encoded protein is CASSSRRPRVPFF.

The V gene is TRBV28, the J gene TRBJ2-3; perhaps TRBD2 as D (7 bases). Germline V CDR1 and CDR2: MDHEN, SYDVKM. V dropped 4 bases and J dropped 1 base, with 12 bases sitting between them. The CDR3 loop spans 15 amino acids. CDR3 in amino acids: CASSSRGGRTDTQYF. The CDR3 DNA reads as TGTGCCAGCAGTTCTAGGGGGGGGCGCACAGATACGCAGTATTTT.

V is TRBV4-2 and J is TRBJ2-1; 7 bases are shared with TRBD2. The trim removed 2 bases at V and 7 bases at J, leaving 14 bases unmatched. CDR1 and CDR2 from the germline V gene are LGHNA and YNFKEQ. This CDR3 is 17 amino acids long. The CDR3 reads CASSQIPGGGLGNEQFF. The CDR3 DNA follows: TGTGCCAGCAGCCAAATTCCCGGGGGAGGGTTGGGTAATGAGCAGTTCTTC.